One sample yielded the 15 T cell receptor beta chains listed below, sequenced in a study of early stage breast cancer tumors (dated by TCRdb to about 2017). The protocol used for the library was the immunoSEQ multiplex PCR assay. TCRdb holds this immuneACCESS table with in-frame rearrangements only. Some clones are missing; in checked studies, unresolved V genes explain under half, and the rest has no known cause. The sample contains nearly 70,000 clones, 65% to 85% of them found a single time. Roughly 4.7% of the sample comes from the top ten. The sequenced material came from blood. These receptors came from a person aged 40 to 49 with breast cancer.

The rearrangement joins TRBV19 to TRBJ1-3; 7 bases fit TRBD1. V was pared by 5 bases and J by 2 bases, with 6 bases of the junction left unmatched. From germline, CDR1 is LNHDA and CDR2 SQIVND (reference sequence). The CDR3 is 15 residues long. The CDR3 sequence is CASSVTGVAGNTIYF. CDR3 in DNA: TGTGCCAGTAGTGTCACAGGGGTGGCTGGAAACACCATATATTTT.

The chain joins TRBV6-5 to TRBJ2-7, with D tentatively TRBD1 (5 bases). The CDR3 covers 14 residues. Trimming took off 7 bases at V and 5 bases at J, with 18 bases between the two ends. In germline, CDR1 is MNHEY, CDR2 SVGAGI. CDR3 sequence reads: CASIIRAGVNEQYF. For the CDR3, the DNA is TGTGCCAGCATTATCAGGGCTGGGGTAAACGAGCAGTACTTC.

This chain joins TRBV28 and TRBJ2-3; D not resolved. The germline V and J ends were trimmed by 9 bases and 8 bases, with 15 bases remaining between them. The germline V gene has CDR1 MDHEN and CDR2 SYDVKM. The CDR3 consists of 12 residues. The CDR3 here is CASQTAPGTQYF. DNA of the CDR3: TGTGCCAGTCAGACGGCGCCGGGTACGCAGTATTTT. The complete variable domain, with remaining parts taken from reference TRBV28 and TRBJ2-3, reads DVKVTQSSRYLVKRTGEKVFLECVQDMDHENMFWYRQDPGLGLRLIYFSYDVKMKEKGDIPEGYSVSREKKERFSLILESASTNQTSMYLCASQTAPGTQYFGPGTRLTVL.

To note about this clone: Different DNA sequences within this sample yield the same CDR3. The rearrangement uses TRBV28 and TRBJ2-2; D gene unclear. This CDR3 region has 13 residues. The V end lost 6 bases, the J end lost 3 bases, and 8 bases lay between the germline ends. Germline V gene sequence: CDR1 MDHEN, CDR2 SYDVKM. CDR3 region: CASSLIDTGELFF. CDR3 sequence (DNA): TGTGCCAGCAGCTTGATAGACACCGGGGAGCTGTTTTTT.

The chain carries TRBV19 and TRBJ1-3; D is undetermined. Per the germline V gene, CDR1 is LNHDA and CDR2 is SQIVND (reference sequence). The V end lost 6 bases, the J end lost 2 bases, and 5 bases lay between the germline ends. This CDR3 has 12 amino acids. The CDR3 spells CASRGPGNTIYF. CDR3 nucleotides: TGTGCCAGTAGAGGACCTGGAAACACCATATATTTT.

This clone was counted ten times or more. The chain joins TRBV10-3 to TRBJ2-3, with D perhaps TRBD1 or TRBD2 (5 bases each). The germline V gene has CDR1 ENHRY and CDR2 SYGVKD. The CDR3 spans 14 residues. The V gene lost 4 bases and the J gene lost 2 bases, with 10 bases spanning the gap. The CDR3 nucleotides read TGTGCCATCAGTGTTGGGGGAGACACAGATACGCAGTATTTT. Amino acids: CAISVGGDTDTQYF.

The chain recombines TRBV6-1 with TRBJ1-2; D ambiguous. Germline V gives CDR1 MNHNS, CDR2 SASEGT. The CDR3 has 11 residues. V gave up 6 bases and J gave up 7 bases, with 9 bases separating them. The CDR3 DNA follows: TGTGCCAGCAGCCGAGGATCTGGCTACACCTTC. Translated: CASSRGSGYTF.

This CDR3 reads CASSPRGQSPNIQYF. In nucleotides, the CDR3 is TGTGCCAGCTCACCACGCGGCCAGAGCCCAAACATTCAGTACTTC. The V gene is TRBV18, the J gene TRBJ2-4; D not resolved. Trimming shortened V by 1 base and J by 6 bases, and 13 bases separated the two germline ends. This CDR3 is 15 amino acids long. Germline V CDR1 and CDR2: KGHSH, LQKENI.

The chain employs TRBV2 and TRBJ1-5; 10 nucleotides match TRBD1. The CDR3 loop spans 16 amino acids. V was clipped by 0 bases and J by 4 bases; unmatched bases: 3. Germline-derived CDR1 and CDR2 are SNHLY and FYNNEI. CDR3 amino acids: CASSEATGGVNQPQHF. The CDR3 DNA sequence: TGTGCCAGCAGTGAAGCGACAGGGGGCGTTAATCAGCCCCAGCATTTT.

This chain links TRBV5-1 with TRBJ1-1, with TRBD1 matching 8 bases. V was pared by 2 bases and J by 1 base, with 1 base of the junction left unmatched. The V gene's germline CDR1 is SGHRS and CDR2 YFSETQ. This CDR3 has 14 amino acids. CDR3 sequence (DNA): TGCGCCAGCAGCTTACAGGGGGGGAACACTGAAGCTTTCTTT. It yields the protein CASSLQGGNTEAFF.

This sequence joins TRBV19 and TRBJ2-1; perhaps TRBD2 as D (6 bases). The V and J ends lost 3 bases and 8 bases respectively, with 17 bases between them. The CDR3 is 15 amino acids. CDR1 and CDR2 from the germline V gene are LNHDA and SQIVND (reference sequence). In DNA, the CDR3 is TGTGCCAGTAGTATTATAGCGGAGCTACCCCATGAGCAGTTCTTC. It encodes CASSIIAELPHEQFF.

This rearrangement joins TRBV29-1 to TRBJ1-1; D unclear. Deletions cut 0 bases from V and 1 base from J, with 9 bases between. Per the germline V gene, CDR1 is SQVTM and CDR2 is ANQGSEA. The CDR3 is made up of 14 amino acids. This CDR3 is CSVEDTGRNTEAFF. CDR3 coding DNA: TGCAGCGTTGAAGATACGGGGAGGAACACTGAAGCTTTCTTT.

This clone was seen only once. The gene calls are TRBV2 and TRBJ2-3, with a possible D match to TRBD2 (5 bases). The ends were cut back, 7 bases at V and 0 bases at J, with 11 bases in the middle. The CDR3 is 14 amino acids. In germline, CDR1 is SNHLY, CDR2 FYNNEI. This CDR3 is CASTIATSTDTQYF. Written as DNA, the CDR3 is TGTGCCAGCACGATAGCGACTAGCACAGATACGCAGTATTTT. Combining the CDR3 with reference TRBV2 and TRBJ2-3 gives the whole variable domain EPEVTQTPSHQVTQMGQEVILRCVPISNHLYFYWYRQILGQKVEFLVSFYNNEISEKSEIFDDQFSVERPDGSNFTLKIRSTKLEDSAMYFCASTIATSTDTQYFGPGTRLTVL.

The chain uses TRBV9 and TRBJ2-2, with a possible D match to TRBD2 (6 bases). Germline V CDR1 and CDR2: SGDLS, YYNGEE. This CDR3 has 16 residues. V lost 0 bases to trimming and J lost 1 base, with 10 bases between them. DNA for the CDR3: TGTGCCAGCAGCGTAGTTGCGGGGATGAACACCGGGGAGCTGTTTTTT. This sequence encodes CASSVVAGMNTGELFF.

J is TRBJ2-7 and V is TRBV10-2; 10 positions match TRBD2. Losses at the gene ends were 6 bases for V and 1 base for J; bases not matched to a gene: 6. CDR3 length equals 15 residues. From germline, CDR1 is WSHSY and CDR2 SAAADI. For the CDR3, the DNA is TGCGCCAGCAGCTCCACTAGCGGGAAGTCCTACGAGCAGTACTTC. Its translation is CASSSTSGKSYEQYF.